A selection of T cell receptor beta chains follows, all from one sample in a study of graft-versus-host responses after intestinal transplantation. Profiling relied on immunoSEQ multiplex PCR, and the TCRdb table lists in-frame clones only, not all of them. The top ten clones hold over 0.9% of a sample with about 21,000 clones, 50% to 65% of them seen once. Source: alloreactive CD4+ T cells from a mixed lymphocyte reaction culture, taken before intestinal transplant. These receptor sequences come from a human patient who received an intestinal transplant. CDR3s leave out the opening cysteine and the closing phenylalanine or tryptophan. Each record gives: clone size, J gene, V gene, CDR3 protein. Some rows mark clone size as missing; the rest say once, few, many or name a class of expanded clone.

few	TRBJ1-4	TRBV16	ASSQWLFGVTNEKLF
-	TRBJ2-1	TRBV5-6	ASSLVRTTVSSYNEQF
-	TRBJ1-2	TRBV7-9	ASSPDRFFYGYT
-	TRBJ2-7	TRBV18	ASSREAGTGGEQY
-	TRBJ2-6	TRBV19	ASGAGGTGANVLT
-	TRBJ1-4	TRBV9	ASSVTGGDSNEKLF
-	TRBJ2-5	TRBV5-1	ASSSGTGTETQY
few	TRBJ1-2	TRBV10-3	AISEGSSDLGGYT
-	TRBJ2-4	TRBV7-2	ASSLEGGTKNIQY
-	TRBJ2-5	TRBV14	ASSPRVGGTQY